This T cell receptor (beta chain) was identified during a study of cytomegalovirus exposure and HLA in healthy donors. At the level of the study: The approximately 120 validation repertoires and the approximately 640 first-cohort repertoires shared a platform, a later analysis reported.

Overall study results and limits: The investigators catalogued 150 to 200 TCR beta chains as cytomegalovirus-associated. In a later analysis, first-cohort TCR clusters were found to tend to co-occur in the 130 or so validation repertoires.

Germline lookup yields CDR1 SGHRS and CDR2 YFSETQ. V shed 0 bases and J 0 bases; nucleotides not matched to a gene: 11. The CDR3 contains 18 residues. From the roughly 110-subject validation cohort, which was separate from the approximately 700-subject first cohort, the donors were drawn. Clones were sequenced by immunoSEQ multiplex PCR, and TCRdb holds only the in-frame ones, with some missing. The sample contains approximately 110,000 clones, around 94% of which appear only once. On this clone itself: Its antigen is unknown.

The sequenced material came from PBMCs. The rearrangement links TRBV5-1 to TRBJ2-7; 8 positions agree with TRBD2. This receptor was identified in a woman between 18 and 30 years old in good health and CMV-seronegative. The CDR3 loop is CASSLVAVTSGYSYEQYF. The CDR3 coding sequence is TGCGCCAGCAGCTTGGTGGCAGTCACTAGCGGATACTCCTACGAGCAGTACTTC.